This entry concerns a single T cell receptor beta chain. Its antigen is unknown. Clones were sequenced by immunoSEQ multiplex PCR, and TCRdb holds only the in-frame ones, with some missing. The table records some 33,000 clones, about 90% of them present only once. Per the germline V gene, CDR1 is ENHRY and CDR2 is SYGVKD. This CDR3 is built from 16 residues. V lost 0 bases to trimming and J lost 3 bases; unmatched junction nucleotides: 4. This sample was taken from a study of T cells in localized non-small cell lung cancer. Study outcomes and limitations: Uninvolved neighboring lung showed the greatest T cell clonality, exceeding tumor. Those with higher blood T cell density had longer overall survival. Sequencing, confined to only one tumor region, leaves heterogeneity possible.

This specimen consisted of PBMCs, obtained before any cancer treatment. The genes are TRBV10-3 and TRBJ2-5; TRBD2 matches 10 bases. The TCR was taken from a man between 40 and 69 years old with stage II lung adenocarcinoma. The CDR3 region has the DNA TGTGCCATCAGTGAGTCTAGCGGACTAGCGGAAGAGACCCAGTACTTC. This translates into CAISESSGLAEETQYF.